This T cell receptor beta chain is from a study of STAT5B mutations in CD4+ large granular lymphocyte leukemia. Looking at the study overall: Healthy donors showed HLA-associated enrichment of the CDR3 'QG' motif. Broader study findings: About 25% of private leukemic clonotypes occurred rarely in other patients' non-leukemic repertoires. Compared with healthy controls (2/35), patient top clones favored TRBV06 (8/27).

CDR3 length: 17 amino acids. CDR1 SNHLY and CDR2 FYNNEI come from the germline V gene. With V trimmed by 9 bases and J by 5 bases, 17 bases remained unmatched. Authors' processing steps: Lowest detectable productive clonotype frequency was 2.59 x 10-5. The method was immunoSEQ multiplex PCR; TCRdb's version includes in-frame clones alone and lacks a portion of them. V, J and clone size are those of that table, while D and trimming were read from the DNA. This sample has some 30,000 clones; around 71% occur once, and the top ten carry less than 0.5%. As concerns this clone: Its target is unknown.

The sequencing sample was made of CD4+ T cells from blood buffy coats. The chain combines TRBV2 with TRBJ2-2, with 8 bases matching TRBD2. This TCR was recovered from a human donor in good health. For the CDR3, the DNA is TGTGCCAGTACGACGGGACTAGTAGTGGGATTAACCGGGGAGCTGTTTTTT. Encoded protein: CASTTGLVVGLTGELFF. Full variable domain (remainder filled in from reference TRBV2 and TRBJ2-2): EPEVTQTPSHQVTQMGQEVILRCVPISNHLYFYWYRQILGQKVEFLVSFYNNEISEKSEIFDDQFSVERPDGSNFTLKIRSTKLEDSAMYFCASTTGLVVGLTGELFFGEGSRLTVL.